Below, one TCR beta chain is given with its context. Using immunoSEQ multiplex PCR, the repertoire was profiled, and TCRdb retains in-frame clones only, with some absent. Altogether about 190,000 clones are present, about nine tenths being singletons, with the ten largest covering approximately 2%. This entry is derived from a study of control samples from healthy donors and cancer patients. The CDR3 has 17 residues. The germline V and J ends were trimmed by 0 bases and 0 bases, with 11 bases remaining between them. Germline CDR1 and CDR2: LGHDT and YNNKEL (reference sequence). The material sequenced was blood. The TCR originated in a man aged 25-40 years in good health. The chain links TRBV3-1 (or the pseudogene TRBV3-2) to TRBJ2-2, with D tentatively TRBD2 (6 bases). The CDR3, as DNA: TGTGCCAGCAGCCAAGATCCAGGAGGGGCGAACACCGGGGAGCTGTTTTTT. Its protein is CASSQDPGGANTGELFF.